This T cell receptor (beta chain) was retrieved from a study of long-term antiretroviral therapy in people with HIV. Study results and limitations: Controls exceeded HIV repertoires in CDR3 length range. Post-ART samples showed increased diversity that remained below transplant donor control levels. Repertoire dominance by clones expanded before ART was seen at all time points.

On this clone itself: Its antigen is unidentified.

immunoSEQ v3.0 was run at survey level. Assay: immunoSEQ multiplex PCR; the TCRdb copy retains only in-frame clones and omits some. This sample has 9,000 to 15,000 clones, with 70% to 85% found just once. DNA was extracted from about 1-10 million thawed cryopreserved PBMC. CDR3 length: 14 amino acids. The germline CDR1 and CDR2 sequences are SGHAT and FQNNGV. V was cut by 1 base and J by 6 bases, with 9 bases left in between. The TCR comes from a man aged 35 to 55 with HIV. This chain uses TRBV11-2 with TRBJ2-2; D is unresolved. The specimen comprised unsorted PBMCs, sampled 3.1 years before starting antiretroviral therapy. CDR3 amino acids: CASSLALGAGELFF. The CDR3 DNA is TGTGCCAGCAGCTTAGCCCTAGGTGCCGGGGAGCTGTTTTTT.